This T cell receptor beta chain is from a study of T cells in Graves' hyperthyroidism and ophthalmopathy. Diagnostic assessment was based on clinical symptoms, serum thyroxine and TRAb, thyroid ultrasound and orbital computed tomography. The CDR3 runs to 15 residues. Trimming took off 0 bases at V and 2 bases at J, with 8 bases between the two ends. Germline V gene lookup returns CDR1 SEHNR and CDR2 FQNEAQ (reference sequence). Whole-study results and caveats: Most thyroid clonotypes expanded above 0.001 were also detected in blood.

Authors of the study amplified TCR beta CDR3 regions from RNA transcripts. The TCR CDR3 was amplified in a first-round RT-PCR using the HTBI primer set. A single record per CDR3 protein comes from TCRdb applying MiXCR to the multiplex PCR reads. This sample has 30,000 to 40,000 distinct CDR3 sequences; roughly 50% occur once, and the top ten carry about 6.2%. As to this clonotype: The antigen is unknown.

The TCR comes from a woman between 45 and 65 years old with Graves' hyperthyroidism that later progressed to Graves' ophthalmopathy. The sample was blood. The chain links TRBV7-9 to TRBJ2-4; either TRBD1 or TRBD2 may fit D (5 bases each). The CDR3 DNA reads TGTGCCAGCAGCTTAGCGGGGGACCCCAAAAACATTCAGTACTTC. Its protein is CASSLAGDPKNIQYF.